This T cell receptor beta chain was sequenced in a study of cytomegalovirus exposure and HLA in healthy donors. Study-wide results and caveats: The study designated around 150 TCR beta chains cytomegalovirus-associated.

The PCR made use of 60 Vbeta and 13 Jbeta primers. Produced via immunoSEQ multiplex PCR; TCRdb's table is partial and in-frame only. The sample lists 130,000 or so clones; roughly 77% were seen once. The germline gives CDR1 MNHEY, CDR2 SVGAGI. The CDR3 length is 15 residues. J was trimmed by 5 bases and V by 4 bases; bases with no gene match: 8. A remark on this clone: What it binds is unknown.

The sequenced material came from PBMCs. The TCR originated in a man between 25 and 39 years old in good health and CMV-seronegative. This chain links TRBV6-5 with TRBJ1-1, with TRBD1 matching 9 bases. Here the CDR3 DNA reads TGTGCCAGCAGTTCCGGGACAGGGAGTTGGACTGAAGCTTTCTTT. Residues: CASSSGTGSWTEAFF.